This T cell receptor beta chain was identified during a study of technical replicates of blood from several donors. There are 12 residues in the CDR3. Per the germline V gene, CDR1 is SGHAT and CDR2 is FQNNGV. Trimming shortened V by 4 bases and J by 4 bases, and 7 bases separated the two germline ends. The data were produced by immunoSEQ multiplex PCR, yet TCRdb's version contains in-frame clones alone and is incomplete. The sample contains under 70,000 clones, roughly 84% of which appear only once. The TCR comes from a human donor in good health. Some clones in this sample may be carry-over from other donors' samples. The chain recombines TRBV11-2 with TRBJ2-5, with D maybe TRBD1 (6 bases). The sample was PBMCs. The CDR3 is CASSSTGETQYF. Written as DNA, the CDR3 is TGTGCCAGCAGCTCGACAGGAGAGACCCAGTACTTC.